The 26 T cell receptor beta chains given below trace back to one sample, sequenced in a study of cytomegalovirus exposure and HLA in healthy donors. The PCR used 60 Vbeta and 13 Jbeta primers. The assay was immunoSEQ multiplex PCR, and TCRdb's table has in-frame clones only and misses some. In the table there are 150,000 to 200,000 clones, around 78% of which are singletons. The sequenced sample was PBMCs. The receptors were gathered from a woman younger than 45 in good health and CMV-seropositive.

The chain has TRBV28 and TRBJ1-3; D is undetermined. Trimming cost V 7 bases and J 1 base, with 8 bases left between them. The germline CDR1 and CDR2 sequences are MDHEN and SYDVKM. The CDR3 covers 13 residues. The CDR3 DNA sequence: TGTGCCAGCAAGGTACTATCTGGAAACACCATATATTTT. Protein sequence: CASKVLSGNTIYF. Looking up the rest from reference TRBV28 and TRBJ1-3 gives the full variable domain: DVKVTQSSRYLVKRTGEKVFLECVQDMDHENMFWYRQDPGLGLRLIYFSYDVKMKEKGDIPEGYSVSREKKERFSLILESASTNQTSMYLCASKVLSGNTIYFGEGSWLTVV.

Of note for this clone: Other DNA sequences in this specimen translate into the identical CDR3. The rearrangement links TRBV5-6 to TRBJ2-3; tentatively, D is TRBD1 (5 bases). Trimming took 0 bases from V and 1 from J, leaving 6 bases between them. Germline assignment: CDR1 SGHDT and CDR2 YYEEEE. This CDR3 comprises 14 residues. In DNA form, the CDR3 reads TGTGCCAGCAGCTTGGAACAGGGCACAGATACGCAGTATTTT. Its translation is CASSLEQGTDTQYF.

This chain joins TRBV4-3 and TRBJ2-2, with TRBD2 identical over 11 bases. The CDR3 is 18 residues long. In germline, CDR1 is LGHNA, CDR2 YSLEER. With V trimmed by 0 bases and J by 4 bases, 7 bases remained unmatched. The CDR3 protein is CASSQDKLAGVRTGELFF. The CDR3 DNA reads as TGCGCCAGCAGCCAAGATAAACTAGCGGGAGTACGCACCGGGGAGCTGTTTTTT.

This clone was seen just once. The J gene is TRBJ2-1, the V gene TRBV6-5; a weak D match, TRBD2 (6 bases). Germline assignment: CDR1 MNHEY and CDR2 SVGAGI. The CDR3 is 15 residues long. V lost 5 bases and J lost 4, with 15 bases in between. CDR3 bases: TGTGCCAGCAGTGGACCCTCGGAGGGATACAATGAGCAGTTCTTC. This codes for CASSGPSEGYNEQFF.

About this clone: The sample carries other DNA sequences with the same CDR3. V gene TRBV7-2 combines with J gene TRBJ1-1, with 7 bases lining up with TRBD1. The CDR3 is 13 residues long. After removal of 6 bases from V and 5 bases from J, the junction contained 6 bases not matched to a gene. The germline gives CDR1 SGHTA, CDR2 FQGNSA. This CDR3 is CASSWTGGTEAFF. For the CDR3, the DNA is TGTGCCAGCAGTTGGACAGGCGGGACTGAAGCTTTCTTT.

This sequence joins TRBV7-9 and TRBJ2-3, with 14 positions matching TRBD2. This CDR3 contains 16 residues. Germline values: CDR1 SEHNR, CDR2 FQNEAQ (reference sequence). V trimming: 7 bases; J trimming: 6 bases; junction bases outside the gene matches: 9. This chain's CDR3 is CASTKPTSGGVDTQYF. The CDR3, as DNA: TGTGCCAGCACCAAACCGACTAGCGGGGGGGTCGATACGCAGTATTTT.

The chain employs TRBV30 and TRBJ2-7; 12 bases map to TRBD1. Per germline, CDR1 GTSNPN and CDR2 SVGIG (reference sequence). Trimming cost V 5 bases and J 5 bases; bases outside gene matches: 7. This CDR3 is 14 amino acids long. CDR3 sequence reads: CAWAPGQGAHEQYF. The DNA of the CDR3 is TGTGCCTGGGCACCGGGACAGGGGGCCCACGAGCAGTACTTC.

The rearrangement uses TRBV5-6 and TRBJ1-1; D not certain. CDR1 is SGHDT and CDR2 is YYEEEE in the germline V gene. Trimming shortened V by 4 bases and J by 1 base, and 8 bases separated the two germline ends. This CDR3 comprises 13 residues. The CDR3 loop reads CASSVGENTEAFF. The CDR3 DNA sequence: TGTGCCAGCAGCGTCGGGGAGAACACTGAAGCTTTCTTT.

CDR3 loop: CASSIRNPRGQPQHF. The CDR3 DNA follows: TGTGCCAGTAGTATTAGAAATCCCAGGGGTCAGCCCCAGCATTTT. The chain combines TRBV19 with TRBJ1-5; weak D call: TRBD1 (6 bases). The germline V gene has CDR1 LNHDA and CDR2 SQIVND (reference sequence). CDR3 size: 15 residues. Trimming cost V 3 bases and J 6 bases, with 15 bases left between them.

On this clone: A read error may account for a junction end that differs from germline. The genes are TRBV7-9 and TRBJ1-1; 7 positions match TRBD1. CDR1 is SEHNR and CDR2 is FQNEAQ in the germline V gene (reference sequence). CDR3 length: 12 residues. The chain's CDR3 is CSSSLDRVGAFF. CDR3 coding DNA: TGTTCCAGCAGCTTAGACAGGGTAGGAGCTTTCTTT.

This clone was counted a few times. The chain couples TRBV7-8 to TRBJ1-4; a weak D match, TRBD1 (5 bases). This CDR3 has 13 amino acids. V lost 3 bases to trimming and J lost 7 bases, with 9 bases between them. Germline V CDR1 and CDR2: SGHVS, FQNEAQ. The CDR3 bases are TGTGCCAGCAGCTTCAGGGAGGGTGAAAAACTGTTTTTT. This sequence encodes CASSFREGEKLFF. Complete variable domain (other parts from reference TRBV7-8 and TRBJ1-4): GAGVSQSPRYKVAKRGQDVALRCDPISGHVSLFWYQQALGQGPEFLTYFQNEAQLDKSGLPSDRFFAERPEGSVSTLKIQRTQQEDSAVYLCASSFREGEKLFFGSGTQLSVL.

The table lists this clone with a few counts. The chain has TRBV5-4 and TRBJ1-1; TRBD1 matches at 7 bases. The CDR3 is 15 residues long. CDR1 and CDR2 (germline): SGHNT, YYREEE (reference sequence). J lost 6 bases, V lost 4 bases, and 12 bases had no gene match. CDR3 in amino acids: CASSLRQGRVAEAFF. The CDR3 DNA reads TGTGCCAGCAGCCTAAGACAGGGAAGAGTAGCTGAAGCTTTCTTT.

Concerning this clone itself: A junction end diverges from the germline sequence, so it may reflect a read error. J is TRBJ2-2 and V is TRBV19, with TRBD1 matching over 7 bases. This CDR3 has 13 amino acids. Germline loops: CDR1 LNHDA, CDR2 SQIVND (reference sequence). CDR3 DNA: TGCTCCTGTGAGGGGGCTTCGACCGGGGAGCTGTTTTTT. Translating it yields CSCEGASTGELFF.

This chain uses TRBV4-3 with TRBJ1-2; D gene ambiguous. Germline V gives CDR1 LGHNA, CDR2 YSLEER. V lost 0 bases and J 3 bases, leaving 14 bases between the germline ends. The CDR3 has 16 residues. CDR3 bases: TGCGCCAGCAGCCAAGATCTACCTGATCGCGACTATGGCTACACCTTC. Translation: CASSQDLPDRDYGYTF.

This chain uses TRBV5-4 with TRBJ1-5; no firm D call. In germline, CDR1 is SGHNT, CDR2 YYREEE (reference sequence). Trimming cost V 0 bases and J 7 bases, with 11 bases left between them. This CDR3 comprises 14 residues. The CDR3 coding sequence is TGTGCCAGCAGCTTGGATGGTTTGAGACAGCCCCAGCATTTT. It yields the protein CASSLDGLRQPQHF.

V and J are TRBV28 and TRBJ1-5; 9 nucleotides match TRBD1. With 6 bases clipped from V and 7 bases from J, the junction kept 10 bases outside the gene matches. Per the germline V gene, CDR1 is MDHEN and CDR2 is SYDVKM. CDR3 length: 15 amino acids. For the CDR3, the DNA is TGTGCCAGCAGGCTCGGGACAGGGAGGAACCAGCCCCAGCATTTT. Translation gives CASRLGTGRNQPQHF.

The CDR3 DNA reads TGTGCCAGCAGCTTCGGACAGGGGTACGAGCAGTACTTC. Its protein is CASSFGQGYEQYF. V usage is TRBV7-8 and J usage is TRBJ2-7; TRBD1 matches 9 bases. The CDR3 length is 13 residues. With V trimmed by 3 bases and J by 4 bases, 1 base remained unmatched. Germline V gives CDR1 SGHVS, CDR2 FQNEAQ.

This clone was detected only a few times. The J gene is TRBJ2-7, the V gene TRBV6-5; the match to TRBD1 covers 11 bases. Trimming at V came to 6 bases and at J to 5 bases, leaving 9 bases not matched to a gene. The CDR3 has 15 residues. Germline V gives CDR1 MNHEY, CDR2 SVGAGI. As DNA, the CDR3 is TGTGCCAGCAGATGGACAGGGGGCGCAGAGAACGAGCAGTACTTC. Residues: CASRWTGGAENEQYF.

The chain joins TRBV5-6 to TRBJ2-3; possibly TRBD1 for D (5 bases). The CDR3 extends over 18 amino acids. Germline CDR1 reads SGHDT; CDR2 reads YYEEEE. V dropped 5 bases and J dropped 0 bases, with 22 bases sitting between them. CDR3 sequence reads: CASSAAQKGYGSTDTQYF. CDR3 DNA sequence: TGTGCCAGCAGTGCGGCTCAGAAGGGGTATGGTAGCACAGATACGCAGTATTTT.

This clone was picked up one time. Compared with germline, one end of the junction differs, possibly owing to a read error. This chain joins TRBV7-9 and TRBJ2-3; tentative D call: TRBD1 (6 bases). Germline loops: CDR1 SEHNR, CDR2 FQNEAQ (reference sequence). This CDR3 has 13 amino acids. CDR3 residues: CSSLSRGADTQYF. For the CDR3, the DNA is TGTTCCAGCCTCTCCAGGGGTGCAGATACGCAGTATTTT.

V is TRBV7-2 and J is TRBJ1-3; D might be TRBD1 (5 bases). The germline V and J ends were trimmed by 1 base and 0 bases, with 10 bases remaining between them. The CDR3 runs 16 residues. CDR1 and CDR2 (germline): SGHTA, FQGNSA. DNA of the CDR3: TGTGCCAGCAGCTTAGAACAGGTCGTCTCTGGAAACACCATATATTTT. Translated: CASSLEQVVSGNTIYF. Looking up the rest from reference TRBV7-2 and TRBJ1-3 gives the full variable domain: GAGVSQSPSNKVTEKGKDVELRCDPISGHTALYWYRQSLGQGLEFLIYFQGNSAPDKSGLPSDRFSAERTGGSVSTLTIQRTQQEDSAVYLCASSLEQVVSGNTIYFGEGSWLTVV.

The chain is built from TRBV6-1 and TRBJ1-1, with 8 nucleotides matching TRBD1. The junction had 11 bases not matched to a gene; V was cut back by 3 bases and J by 5 bases. The CDR3 is 16 amino acids. Germline CDR1 is MNHNS and CDR2 is SASEGT. The CDR3 loop is CASSEIGQGSGTEAFF. The CDR3 DNA sequence: TGTGCCAGCAGTGAGATCGGACAGGGATCGGGAACTGAAGCTTTCTTT.

The chain employs TRBV5-6 and TRBJ1-5; D is unclear. Trimming removed 2 bases at V and 6 bases at J, with 6 bases between. The CDR3 has 12 amino acids. From germline, CDR1 is SGHDT and CDR2 YYEEEE. The CDR3 region has the DNA TGTGCCAGCAGCTTAGGAGCTCAGCCCCAGCATTTT. Translated, it gives CASSLGAQPQHF. Full variable domain (outside the CDR3, taken from reference TRBV5-6 and TRBJ1-5): DAGVTQSPTHLIKTRGQQVTLRCSPKSGHDTVSWYQQALGQGPQFIFQYYEEEERQRGNFPDRFSGHQFPNYSSELNVNALLLGDSALYLCASSLGAQPQHFGDGTRLSIL.

This chain connects TRBV29-1 to TRBJ1-2; D may be TRBD1 (5 bases). Per germline, CDR1 SQVTM and CDR2 ANQGSEA. The germline V and J ends were trimmed by 3 bases and 8 bases, with 16 bases remaining between them. The CDR3 is 13 amino acids. The CDR3: CSVDDWGGDGYTF. CDR3 DNA: TGCAGCGTTGACGATTGGGGAGGGGACGGCTACACCTTC. The full variable domain, its missing parts supplied by reference TRBV29-1 and TRBJ1-2, is SAVISQKPSRDICQRGTSLTIQCQVDSQVTMMFWYRQQPGQSLTLIATANQGSEATYESGFVIDKFPISRPNLTFSTLTVSNMSPEDSSIYLCSVDDWGGDGYTFGSGTRLTVV.

The chain couples TRBV6-5 to TRBJ1-4; D is possibly TRBD1 (5 bases). The CDR3 contains 14 residues. Germline-derived CDR1 and CDR2 are MNHEY and SVGAGI. V lost 4 bases and J 2 bases, leaving 8 bases between the germline ends. The chain's CDR3 is CASSSRATNEKLFF. The DNA of the CDR3 is TGTGCCAGCAGTTCCAGGGCGACTAATGAAAAACTGTTTTTT.

This chain connects TRBV6-5 to TRBJ1-5; a weak D match, TRBD1 (6 bases). CDR1 and CDR2 (germline): MNHEY, SVGAGI. Trimming took 4 bases from V and 2 from J, leaving 9 bases between them. This CDR3 is 14 amino acids long. The CDR3 coding sequence is TGTGCCAGCAGTTCCAGACAGGGCAATCAGCCCCAGCATTTT. Amino acids: CASSSRQGNQPQHF.